The next 29 T cell receptor beta chains were all read from a single sample in a study of shared clonotypes between healthy human individuals. TCRdb's copy holds only in-frame clones and misses some; the assay was immunoSEQ multiplex PCR. The sample includes some 530,000 clones, about 84% of them seen just once. Sequencing was carried out using PBMCs. The source is a woman in her thirties or forties in good health. Some clones in this sample may be carry-over from other donors' samples.

The CDR3 nucleotides read TGCAGCGTTAGTACTGGGGCCTTGGACACCATATATTTT. It specifies CSVSTGALDTIYF. The genes are TRBV29-1 and TRBJ1-3, with D tentatively TRBD1 (5 bases). Trimming left V 5 bases short and J 8 bases short, with 16 bases between. CDR1 is SQVTM and CDR2 is ANQGSEA in the germline V gene. This CDR3 is built from 13 residues.

The chain joins TRBV6-9 to TRBJ2-2; 8 bases are shared with TRBD2. J gave up 5 bases and V 4 bases, and 6 bases lay outside the gene matches. CDR3 size: 15 residues. CDR1 MNHGY and CDR2 SVAAGI come from the germline V gene. CDR3 sequence: CASSSGLAETGELFF. CDR3 DNA: TGTGCCAGCAGTTCCGGACTAGCAGAAACCGGGGAGCTGTTTTTT.

This chain joins TRBV9 and TRBJ2-3; TRBD1 aligns across 8 bases. V shed 1 base and J 3 bases; nucleotides not matched to a gene: 4. The CDR3 totals 15 residues. Germline V gene lookup returns CDR1 SGDLS and CDR2 YYNGEE. As DNA, the CDR3 is TGTGCCAGCAGCGTATTCGGACAGGGAACAGATACGCAGTATTTT. Translating it yields CASSVFGQGTDTQYF.

This chain links TRBV28 with TRBJ1-1; D might be TRBD1 (6 bases). The V gene's germline CDR1 is MDHEN and CDR2 SYDVKM. V was clipped by 5 bases and J by 5 bases, with 18 bases between them. The CDR3 is made up of 15 amino acids. The CDR3 DNA is TGTGCCAGCAGTCCTCTCACAGGGTGGGGAACTGAAGCTTTCTTT. This encodes CASSPLTGWGTEAFF.

The V and J genes are TRBV6-5 and TRBJ1-1, with 7 bases identical to TRBD1. Germline CDR1 reads MNHEY; CDR2 reads SVGAGI. CDR3 length: 13 amino acids. Trimming removed 6 bases from V and 5 bases from J; junction bases left unmatched: 6. CDR3 bases: TGTGCCAGCAGAGGACAGGCCCGTACTGAAGCTTTCTTT. The encoded protein is CASRGQARTEAFF.

For this clone: A far larger clone is one base from this, pointing to a likely read error. Distinct nucleotide sequences in the sample also encode this CDR3. The rearrangement links TRBV5-7 to TRBJ1-1; D uncertain. Being an ORF, TRBV5-7 has a function that is uncertain. The CDR3 is 13 residues long. The CDR3 sequence is CASSLEGNTEAFF. CDR3 coding DNA: TGTGCCAGCAGCTTGGAAGGGAACACTGAGGCTTTCTTT.

The chain is built from TRBV7-9 and TRBJ1-1; 7 positions match TRBD1. This CDR3 comprises 14 residues. Germline assignment: CDR1 SEHNR and CDR2 FQNEAQ (reference sequence). With V trimmed by 6 bases and J by 5 bases, 9 bases remained unmatched. The DNA of the CDR3 is TGTGCCAGCAGGACCACAGGGGATTGGACTGAAGCTTTCTTT. Translation: CASRTTGDWTEAFF.

This clone has just a few counts. A far larger clone is a single base away, which makes a read error likely. In the same sample, other DNA sequences code for this CDR3. The V and J genes are TRBV30 and TRBJ1-2; maybe TRBD1 (5 bases). Germline V gives CDR1 GTSNPN, CDR2 SVGIG (reference sequence). CDR3 length equals 12 residues. CDR3 bases: TGTGCGTACCGGGACGGTAATTATGGCTACACCTTC. This encodes CAYRDGNYGYTF.

The chain carries TRBV9 and TRBJ2-7, with TRBD1 identical over 8 bases. V trimming: 7 bases; J trimming: 7 bases; junction bases outside the gene matches: 13. CDR3 length: 14 residues. Germline loops: CDR1 SGDLS, CDR2 YYNGEE. The CDR3 DNA reads as TGTGCCAGCTCCACCAACCAGGGGGCGGGTGAGCAGTACTTC. Amino acids: CASSTNQGAGEQYF.

The rearrangement links TRBV4-1 to TRBJ2-1; possible D gene TRBD2, 6 bases. The CDR3 is 17 amino acids. Trimming took 1 base from V and 6 from J, leaving 19 bases between them. Germline V gives CDR1 MGHRA, CDR2 YSYEKL. The DNA of the CDR3 is TGCGCCAGCAGCCAAGTGTCGGCGGGACCCTACACCAATGAGCAGTTCTTC. Amino acid sequence: CASSQVSAGPYTNEQFF.

Regarding this clone: One end of the junction does not line up with germline, which may come from a read error. Other DNA sequences in this specimen translate into the identical CDR3. The rearrangement joins TRBV30 to TRBJ2-7, with D possibly being TRBD1 or TRBD2 (5 bases each). In germline, CDR1 is GTSNPN, CDR2 SVGIG (reference sequence). The CDR3 is 12 residues long. The CDR3 reads CARSEGPYEQYF. CDR3 sequence (DNA): TGTGCCCGGAGTGAGGGACCCTACGAGCAGTACTTC.

The J gene is TRBJ2-1, the V gene TRBV19, with 9 bases matching TRBD1. CDR1 is LNHDA and CDR2 is SQIVND in the germline V gene (reference sequence). The CDR3 runs to 15 residues. J lost 3 bases, V lost 4 bases, and 4 bases had no gene match. CDR3 bases: TGTGCCAGTAGTAAGGGACAGGGCCGCTACAATGAGCAGTTCTTC. Protein: CASSKGQGRYNEQFF.

This chain joins TRBV5-4 and TRBJ2-6, with D hard to call. The V gene lost 4 bases and the J gene lost 2 bases, with 7 bases spanning the gap. The CDR3 is 14 amino acids. The V gene's germline CDR1 is SGHNT and CDR2 YYREEE (reference sequence). CDR3 protein: CASSQKTGANVLTF. The CDR3 nucleotides are TGTGCCAGCAGCCAAAAGACTGGGGCCAACGTCCTGACTTTC.

The chain couples TRBV6-1 to TRBJ1-4; D call uncertain. The ends were cut back, 7 bases at V and 7 bases at J, with 16 bases in the middle. Germline V gene sequence: CDR1 MNHNS, CDR2 SASEGT. CDR3 size: 14 residues. The DNA for the CDR3 is TGTGCCAGCACGACCCCAGAAGCTGGTGAAAAACTGTTTTTT. Its protein is CASTTPEAGEKLFF.

The gene calls are TRBV11-2 and TRBJ2-2; TRBD1 agrees at 8 bases. Germline V gene sequence: CDR1 SGHAT, CDR2 FQNNGV. CDR3 size: 17 residues. V lost 2 bases to trimming and J lost 6 bases; unmatched junction nucleotides: 11. The CDR3: CASSLQFDRGGAGELFF. CDR3 DNA sequence: TGTGCCAGCAGCTTACAATTCGACAGGGGAGGTGCCGGGGAGCTGTTTTTT.

This clone showed up just once. The J gene is TRBJ2-7, the V gene TRBV7-2; 10 positions match TRBD2. Trimming cost V 5 bases and J 4 bases; bases outside gene matches: 8. This CDR3 is 15 amino acids long. The V gene's germline CDR1 is SGHTA and CDR2 FQGNSA. The CDR3 sequence: CASSRTPSGSYEQYF. CDR3 DNA sequence: TGTGCCAGCAGCCGGACGCCTAGCGGGAGTTACGAGCAGTACTTC.

The V gene is TRBV6-5, the J gene TRBJ2-4; D might be TRBD2 (6 bases). V shed 2 bases and J shed 4 bases, with 12 bases lying between them. Per the germline V gene, CDR1 is MNHEY and CDR2 is SVGAGI. The CDR3 runs 15 residues. The CDR3 here is CASSYGEAGKNIQYF. The CDR3 region has the DNA TGTGCCAGCAGTTACGGGGAAGCGGGTAAAAACATTCAGTACTTC.

The chain joins TRBV4-2 to TRBJ1-5; weak D call: TRBD1 (5 bases). Trimming removed 3 bases from V and 3 bases from J, with 21 bases in between. Germline assignment: CDR1 LGHNA and CDR2 YNFKEQ. The length of the CDR3 is 18 residues. CDR3 protein: CASSQTRSAGFFNQPQHF. The CDR3, as DNA: TGTGCCAGCAGCCAGACGCGGTCGGCAGGGTTTTTCAATCAGCCCCAGCATTTT.

CDR3 region: CASSEWGRNNEQFF. The CDR3 region has the DNA TGTGCCAGCAGTGAATGGGGCAGAAACAATGAGCAGTTCTTC. The V and J genes are TRBV6-1 and TRBJ2-1; D might be TRBD1 (5 bases). V gave up 2 bases and J gave up 5 bases, with 10 bases separating them. The CDR3 has 14 amino acids. In germline, CDR1 is MNHNS, CDR2 SASEGT.

This clone was counted a single time. V usage is TRBV11-2 and J usage is TRBJ2-7, with 7 bases identical to TRBD1. J gave up 4 bases and V 0 bases, and 6 bases lay outside the gene matches. The CDR3 spans 15 residues. Germline CDR1 reads SGHAT; CDR2 reads FQNNGV. CDR3 amino acids: CASSLEGTAPYEQYF. CDR3 sequence (DNA): TGTGCCAGCAGCTTAGAAGGGACAGCCCCTTACGAGCAGTACTTC.

The V gene is TRBV11-2, the J gene TRBJ1-1; D not resolved. The germline CDR1 and CDR2 sequences are SGHAT and FQNNGV. Trimming pared 6 bases from V and 0 bases from J, leaving 8 bases between. The CDR3 covers 13 residues. The DNA for the CDR3 is TGTGCCAGCAGAGGAGCTATGAACACTGAAGCTTTCTTT. It codes for CASRGAMNTEAFF. Based on the CDR3 plus reference TRBV11-2 and TRBJ1-1, the full variable domain is EAGVAQSPRYKIIEKRQSVAFWCNPISGHATLYWYQQILGQGPKLLIQFQNNGVVDDSQLPKDRFSAERLKGVDSTLKIQPAKLEDSAVYLCASRGAMNTEAFFGQGTRLTVV.

The rearrangement joins TRBV10-1 to TRBJ2-7; 10 nucleotides agree with TRBD2. V was clipped by 3 bases and J by 4 bases; unmatched bases: 12. The CDR3 is 17 residues long. Per the germline V gene, CDR1 is WNHNN and CDR2 is SYGVQD (reference sequence). CDR3 sequence reads: CASSEPGSGRASYEQYF. CDR3 sequence (DNA): TGCGCCAGCAGTGAACCGGGGAGCGGGAGGGCCTCTTACGAGCAGTACTTC.

The chain couples TRBV18 to TRBJ2-5; 10 bases fit TRBD1. Trimming cost V 4 bases and J 5 bases; bases outside gene matches: 10. The germline V gene has CDR1 KGHSH and CDR2 LQKENI. This CDR3 is 16 amino acids long. The chain's CDR3 is CASSQIPGQGKETQYF. As DNA, the CDR3 is TGTGCCAGCTCACAGATCCCGGGACAGGGGAAGGAGACCCAGTACTTC.

This rearrangement joins TRBV7-9 to TRBJ2-5; D unresolved. Trimming took off 3 bases at V and 4 bases at J, with 6 bases between the two ends. This CDR3 is built from 12 residues. Germline-derived CDR1 and CDR2 are SEHNR and FQNEAQ (reference sequence). The CDR3 region has the DNA TGTGCCAGCAGCTTTGCCGGAGAGACCCAGTACTTC. Translated, it gives CASSFAGETQYF.

This clone has more than one count but fewer than ten. This probably arose from a read error, given a far larger clone one base away. The chain has TRBV4-2 and TRBJ1-1, with a weak D call TRBD1 (5 bases). Trimming pared 4 bases from V and 4 bases from J, leaving 13 bases between. CDR1 and CDR2 (germline): LGHNA, YNFKEQ. The CDR3 is 14 residues long. CDR3 sequence reads: CASSPHVRVTEAFF. CDR3 in DNA: TGTGCCAGCAGCCCCCATGTCAGGGTCACTGAAGCTTTCTTT.

V is TRBV30 and J is TRBJ2-5; no reliable D call. Deletions cut 2 bases from V and 2 bases from J, with 3 bases between. Germline CDR1 and CDR2: GTSNPN and SVGIG (reference sequence). This CDR3 is built from 11 residues. The chain's CDR3 is CAWSPQETQYF. The CDR3 coding sequence is TGTGCCTGGAGTCCACAAGAGACCCAGTACTTC.

The gene calls are TRBV6-1 and TRBJ2-7, with 10 bases fitting TRBD1. V lost 2 bases to trimming and J lost 2 bases; unmatched junction nucleotides: 9. Germline V gives CDR1 MNHNS, CDR2 SASEGT. The CDR3 extends over 17 amino acids. CDR3 in amino acids: CASSEWGTGVTPYEQYF. CDR3 nucleotide sequence: TGTGCCAGCAGTGAATGGGGGACAGGGGTAACCCCCTACGAGCAGTACTTC.

The V and J genes are TRBV6-6 and TRBJ1-1; 11 bases align to TRBD1. J lost 6 bases, V lost 8 bases, and 11 bases had no gene match. The CDR3 runs 15 residues. Germline values: CDR1 MNHNY, CDR2 SVGAGI (reference sequence). In DNA form, the CDR3 reads TGTGCCAGCGAAGGACAGGGGGCCCTTCCCGCTGAAGCTTTCTTT. Its translation is CASEGQGALPAEAFF.

A note on this clone: One end of the junction is discordant with germline, which a read error may explain. This sequence joins TRBV7-7 and TRBJ2-2; D is unclear. The CDR3 spans 16 residues. Germline CDR1 SSHAT, CDR2 FNYEAQ (reference sequence). CDR3 DNA sequence: TGTGCTAGCAGCTTGAAGCCGTCCCCCATCACCGGGGAGCTGTTTTTT. Translating it yields CASSLKPSPITGELFF.